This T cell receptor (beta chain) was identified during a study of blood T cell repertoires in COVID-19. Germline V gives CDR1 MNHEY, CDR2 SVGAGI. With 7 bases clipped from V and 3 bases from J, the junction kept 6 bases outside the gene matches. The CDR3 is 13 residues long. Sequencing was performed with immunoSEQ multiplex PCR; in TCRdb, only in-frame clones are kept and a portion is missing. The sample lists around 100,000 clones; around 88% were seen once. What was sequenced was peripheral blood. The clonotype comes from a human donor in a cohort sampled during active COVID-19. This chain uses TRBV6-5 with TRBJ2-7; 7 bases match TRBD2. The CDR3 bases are TGTGCCAGCACTAGCGGCCCTCGCTACGAGCAGTACTTC. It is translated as CASTSGPRYEQYF.